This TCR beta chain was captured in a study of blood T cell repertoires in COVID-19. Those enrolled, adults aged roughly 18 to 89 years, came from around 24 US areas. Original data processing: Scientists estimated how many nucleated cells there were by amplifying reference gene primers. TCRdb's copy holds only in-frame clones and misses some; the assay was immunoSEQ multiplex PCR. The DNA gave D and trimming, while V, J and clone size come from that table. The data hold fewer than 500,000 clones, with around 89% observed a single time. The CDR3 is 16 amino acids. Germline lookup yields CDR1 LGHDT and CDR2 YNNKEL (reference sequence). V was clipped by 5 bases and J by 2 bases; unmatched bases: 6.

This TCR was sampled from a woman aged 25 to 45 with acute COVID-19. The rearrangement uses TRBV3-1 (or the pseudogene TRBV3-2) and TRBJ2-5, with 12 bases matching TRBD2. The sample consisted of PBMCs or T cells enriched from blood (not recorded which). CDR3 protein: CASSFPTSGGQETQYF. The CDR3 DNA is TGTGCCAGCAGCTTTCCGACTAGCGGGGGTCAAGAGACCCAGTACTTC.